This T cell receptor beta chain derives from a study of shared clonotypes between healthy human individuals. General study points: Clonotypes not shared had lower generation probabilities than those common to all four donors.

CDR1 and CDR2 from the germline V gene are KGHSH and LQKENI. Between the trimmed V and J ends, which lost 4 bases and 6 bases, there was a span of 13 bases. This CDR3 is 13 amino acids long. The protocol was immunoSEQ multiplex PCR, while the TCRdb copy is restricted to in-frame clones and leaves out a portion. The sample has under 550,000 clones; less than 96% are singletons. In this sample, this clone turned up once. Its antigen remains unidentified. V usage is TRBV18 and J usage is TRBJ2-7, with D perhaps given as TRBD1 or TRBD2 (5 bases each). This TCR was recovered from a woman under 40 in good health. Source material: naive CD4+ T cells sorted from blood. Subset noted: CD45RA+ positively selected. The DNA of the CDR3 is TGTGCCAGCTCACAAGGCCGGGACGGCGAGCAGTACTTC. Translating it yields CASSQGRDGEQYF.